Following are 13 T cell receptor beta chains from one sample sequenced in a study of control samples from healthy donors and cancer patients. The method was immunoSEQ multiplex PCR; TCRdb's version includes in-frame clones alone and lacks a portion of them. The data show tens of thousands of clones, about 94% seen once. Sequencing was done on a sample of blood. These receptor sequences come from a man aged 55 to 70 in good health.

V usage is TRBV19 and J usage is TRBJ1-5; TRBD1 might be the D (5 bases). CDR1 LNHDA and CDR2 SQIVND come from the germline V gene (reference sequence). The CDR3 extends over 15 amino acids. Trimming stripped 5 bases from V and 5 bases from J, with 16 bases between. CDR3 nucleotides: TGTGCCAGTAGTGAGACGGTTCTGGGGGATCAGCCCCAGCATTTT. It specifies CASSETVLGDQPQHF.

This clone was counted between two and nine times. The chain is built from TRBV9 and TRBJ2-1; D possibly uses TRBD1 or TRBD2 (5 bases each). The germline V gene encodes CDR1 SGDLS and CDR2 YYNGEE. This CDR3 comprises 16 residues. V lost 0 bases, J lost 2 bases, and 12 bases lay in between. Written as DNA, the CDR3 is TGTGCCAGCAGCGTAGTGGGGGAAGCTGCCTACAATGAGCAGTTCTTC. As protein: CASSVVGEAAYNEQFF.

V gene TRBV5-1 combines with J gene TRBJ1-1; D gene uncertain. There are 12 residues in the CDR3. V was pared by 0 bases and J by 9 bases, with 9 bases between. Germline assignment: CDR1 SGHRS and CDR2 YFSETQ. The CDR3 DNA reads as TGCGCCAGCAGCTTGGACGGTATGAAAGCTTTCTTT. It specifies CASSLDGMKAFF.

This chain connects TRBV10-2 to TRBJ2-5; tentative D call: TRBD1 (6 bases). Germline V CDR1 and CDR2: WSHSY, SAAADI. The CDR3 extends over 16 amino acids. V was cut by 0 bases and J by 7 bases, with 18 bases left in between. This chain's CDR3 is CASSESEPGQGLTQYF. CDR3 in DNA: TGCGCCAGCAGTGAGTCAGAACCCGGGCAGGGGTTGACCCAGTACTTC.

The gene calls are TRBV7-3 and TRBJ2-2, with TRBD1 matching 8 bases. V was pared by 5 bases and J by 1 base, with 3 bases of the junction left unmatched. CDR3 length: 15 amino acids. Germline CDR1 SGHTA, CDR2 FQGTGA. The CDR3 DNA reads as TGTGCCAGCAGCGTCACAGGGGGGAACACCGGGGAGCTGTTTTTT. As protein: CASSVTGGNTGELFF.

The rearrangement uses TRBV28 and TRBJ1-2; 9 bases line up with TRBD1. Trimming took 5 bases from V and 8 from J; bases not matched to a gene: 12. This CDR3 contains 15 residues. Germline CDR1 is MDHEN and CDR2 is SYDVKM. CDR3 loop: CASSPVARDRDGYTF. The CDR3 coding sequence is TGTGCCAGCAGTCCAGTCGCCCGGGACAGGGACGGCTACACCTTC.

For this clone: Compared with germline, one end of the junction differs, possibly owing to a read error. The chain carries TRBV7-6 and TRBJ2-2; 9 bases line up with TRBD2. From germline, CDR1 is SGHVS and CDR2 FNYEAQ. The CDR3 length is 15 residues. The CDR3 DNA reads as TGTGCCAGCAGCGTAGCGGGAGCGAACACCGGGGAGCTGTTTTTT. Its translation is CASSVAGANTGELFF. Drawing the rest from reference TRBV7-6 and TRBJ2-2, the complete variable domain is GAGVSQSPRYKVTKRGQDVALRCDPISGHVSLYWYRQALGQGPEFLTYFNYEAQQDKSGLPNDRFSAERPEGSISTLTIQRTEQRDSAMYRCASSVAGANTGELFFGEGSRLTVL.

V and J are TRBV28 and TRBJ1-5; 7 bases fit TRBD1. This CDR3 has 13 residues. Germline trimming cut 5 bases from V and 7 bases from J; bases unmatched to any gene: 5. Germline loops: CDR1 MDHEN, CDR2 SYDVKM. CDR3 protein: CASSPQGRQPQHF. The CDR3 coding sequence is TGTGCCAGCAGTCCACAGGGGCGGCAGCCCCAGCATTTT.

CDR3 in DNA: TGTGCCAGTGGTGCCAGGGATATGGATACGCAGTATTTT. Residues: CASGARDMDTQYF. The J gene is TRBJ2-3, the V gene TRBV19; maybe TRBD1 (5 bases). Germline V gives CDR1 LNHDA, CDR2 SQIVND (reference sequence). V was cut by 8 bases and J by 6 bases, with 15 bases left in between. The CDR3 has 13 amino acids. The whole variable domain, remainder taken from reference TRBV19 and TRBJ2-3, is DGGITQSPKYLFRKEGQNVTLSCEQNLNHDAMYWYRQDPGQGLRLIYYSQIVNDFQKGDIAEGYSVSREKKESFPLTVTSAQKNPTAFYLCASGARDMDTQYFGPGTRLTVL.

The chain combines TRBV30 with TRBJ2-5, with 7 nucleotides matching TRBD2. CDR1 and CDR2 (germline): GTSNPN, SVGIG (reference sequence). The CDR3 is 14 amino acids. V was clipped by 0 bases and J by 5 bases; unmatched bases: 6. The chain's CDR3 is CAWSVAGVWETQYF. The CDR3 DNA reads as TGTGCCTGGAGTGTGGCGGGAGTATGGGAGACCCAGTACTTC.

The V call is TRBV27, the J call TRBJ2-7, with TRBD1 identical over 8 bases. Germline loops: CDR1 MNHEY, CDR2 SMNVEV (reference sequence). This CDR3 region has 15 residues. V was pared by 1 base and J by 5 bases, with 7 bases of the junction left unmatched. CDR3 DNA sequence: TGTGCCAGCAGTTTATTTCGGCAGGGGGCTCACGAGCAGTACTTC. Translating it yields CASSLFRQGAHEQYF.

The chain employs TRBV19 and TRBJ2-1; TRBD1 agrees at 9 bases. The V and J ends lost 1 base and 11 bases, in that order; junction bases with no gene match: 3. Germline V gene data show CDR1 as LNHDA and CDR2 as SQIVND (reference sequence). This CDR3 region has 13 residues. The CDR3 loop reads CASSIVGTGKQFF. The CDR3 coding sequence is TGTGCCAGTAGTATAGTTGGGACAGGGAAGCAGTTCTTC.

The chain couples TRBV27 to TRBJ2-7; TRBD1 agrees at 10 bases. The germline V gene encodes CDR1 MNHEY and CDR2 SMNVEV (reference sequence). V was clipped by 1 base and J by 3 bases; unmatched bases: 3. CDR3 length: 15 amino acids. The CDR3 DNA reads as TGTGCCAGCAGTTTATTGGGACAGGGGAACTACGAGCAGTACTTC. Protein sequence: CASSLLGQGNYEQYF.